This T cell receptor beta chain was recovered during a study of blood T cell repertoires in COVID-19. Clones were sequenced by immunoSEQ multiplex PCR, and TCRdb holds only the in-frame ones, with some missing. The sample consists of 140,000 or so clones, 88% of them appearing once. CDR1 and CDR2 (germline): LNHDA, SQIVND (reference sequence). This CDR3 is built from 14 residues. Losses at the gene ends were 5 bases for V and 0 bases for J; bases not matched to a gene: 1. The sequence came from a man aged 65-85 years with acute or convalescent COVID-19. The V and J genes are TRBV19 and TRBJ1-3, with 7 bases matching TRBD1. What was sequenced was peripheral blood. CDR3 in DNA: TGTGCCAGTAGTTGGGACAGCTCTGGAAACACCATATATTTT. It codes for CASSWDSSGNTIYF.